This record covers a single T cell receptor beta chain. Its target is unknown. Additional DNA sequences in this sample encode the identical CDR3. The study ran its PCR with 60 Vbeta and 13 Jbeta primers. The protocol was immunoSEQ multiplex PCR, while the TCRdb copy is restricted to in-frame clones and leaves out a portion. The sample records 200,000 or so clones, roughly four fifths being singletons. This record belongs to a study of cytomegalovirus exposure and HLA in healthy donors. Notes on the study in general: Among TCR beta chains, those listed as cytomegalovirus-associated numbered over 150. Some public TCRs appeared in many individuals, while most sequences were rare. For presence/absence analyses, sequencing depth was assumed to be roughly uniform across donors. Reports indicated that the classifier achieved high specificity and sensitivity in diagnosing cytomegalovirus status.

Germline loops: CDR1 MDHEN, CDR2 SYDVKM. V lost 4 bases, J lost 7 bases, and 8 bases lay in between. CDR3 length equals 12 residues. The rearrangement joins TRBV28 to TRBJ2-1; D not certain. The sequence came from a girl aged 10 to 17 in good health and CMV-seronegative. The sample taken for sequencing was PBMCs. Here the CDR3 reads CASSSRVNEQFF. CDR3 DNA: TGTGCCAGCAGTTCACGGGTAAATGAGCAGTTCTTC.